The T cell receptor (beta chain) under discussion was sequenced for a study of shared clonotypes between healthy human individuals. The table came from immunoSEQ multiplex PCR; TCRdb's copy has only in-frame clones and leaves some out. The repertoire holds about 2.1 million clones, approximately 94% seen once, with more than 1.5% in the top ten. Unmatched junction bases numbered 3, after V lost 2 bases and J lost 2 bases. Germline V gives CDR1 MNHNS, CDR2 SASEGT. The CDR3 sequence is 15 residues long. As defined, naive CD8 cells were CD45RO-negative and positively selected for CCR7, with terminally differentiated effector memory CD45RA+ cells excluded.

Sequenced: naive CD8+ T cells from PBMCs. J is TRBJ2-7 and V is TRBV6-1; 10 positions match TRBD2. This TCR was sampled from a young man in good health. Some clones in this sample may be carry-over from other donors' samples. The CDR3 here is CASSETSGVAYEQYF. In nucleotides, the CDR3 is TGTGCCAGCAGTGAAACTAGCGGGGTTGCCTACGAGCAGTACTTC.